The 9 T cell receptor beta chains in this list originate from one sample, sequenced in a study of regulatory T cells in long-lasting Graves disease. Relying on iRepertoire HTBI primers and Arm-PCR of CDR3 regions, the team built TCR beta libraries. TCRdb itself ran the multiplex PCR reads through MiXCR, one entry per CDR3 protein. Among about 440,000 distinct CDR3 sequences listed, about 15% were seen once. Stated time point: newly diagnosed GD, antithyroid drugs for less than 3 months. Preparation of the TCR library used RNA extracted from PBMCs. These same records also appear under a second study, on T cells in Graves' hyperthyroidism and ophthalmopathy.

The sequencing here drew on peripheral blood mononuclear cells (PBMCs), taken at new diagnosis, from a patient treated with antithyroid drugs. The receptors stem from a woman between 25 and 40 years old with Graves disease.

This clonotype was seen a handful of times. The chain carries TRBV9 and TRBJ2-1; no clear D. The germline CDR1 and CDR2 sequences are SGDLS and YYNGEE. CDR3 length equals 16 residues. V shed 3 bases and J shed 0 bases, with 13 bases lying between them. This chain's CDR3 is CASSALITSSYNEQFF. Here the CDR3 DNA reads TGTGCCAGCAGCGCCCTTATTACAAGCTCCTACAATGAGCAGTTCTTC.

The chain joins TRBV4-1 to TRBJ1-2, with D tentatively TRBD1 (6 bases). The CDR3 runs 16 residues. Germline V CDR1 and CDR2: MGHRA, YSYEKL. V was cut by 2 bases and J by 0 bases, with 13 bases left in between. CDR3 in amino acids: CASSQMGTSPNYGYTF. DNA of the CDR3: TGCGCCAGCAGCCAAATGGGGACAAGTCCTAACTATGGCTACACCTTC.

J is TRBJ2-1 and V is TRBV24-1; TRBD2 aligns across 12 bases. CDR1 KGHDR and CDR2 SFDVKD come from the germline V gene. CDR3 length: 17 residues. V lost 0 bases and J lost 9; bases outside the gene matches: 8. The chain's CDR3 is CATSDLPRLAGVVEQFF. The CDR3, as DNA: TGTGCCACCAGTGATTTGCCTAGACTAGCGGGAGTTGTTGAGCAGTTCTTC.

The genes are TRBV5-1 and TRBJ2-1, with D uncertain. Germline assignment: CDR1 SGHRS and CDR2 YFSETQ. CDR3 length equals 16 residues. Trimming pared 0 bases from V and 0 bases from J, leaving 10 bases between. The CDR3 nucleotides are TGCGCCAGCAGCTTGGCCGCCTCAGACTCCTACAATGAGCAGTTCTTC. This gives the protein CASSLAASDSYNEQFF. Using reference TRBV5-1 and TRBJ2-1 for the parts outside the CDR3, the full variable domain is KAGVTQTPRYLIKTRGQQVTLSCSPISGHRSVSWYQQTPGQGLQFLFEYFSETQRNKGNFPGRFSGRQFSNSRSEMNVSTLELGDSALYLCASSLAASDSYNEQFFGPGTRLTVL.

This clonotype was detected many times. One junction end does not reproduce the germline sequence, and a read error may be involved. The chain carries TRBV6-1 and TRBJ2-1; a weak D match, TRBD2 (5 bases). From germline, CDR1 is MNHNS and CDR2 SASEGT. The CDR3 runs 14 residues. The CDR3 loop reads CASSDRGSYNEQFF. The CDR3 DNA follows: TGCGCCAGCAGTGACCGAGGGTCATACAATGAGCAGTTCTTC.

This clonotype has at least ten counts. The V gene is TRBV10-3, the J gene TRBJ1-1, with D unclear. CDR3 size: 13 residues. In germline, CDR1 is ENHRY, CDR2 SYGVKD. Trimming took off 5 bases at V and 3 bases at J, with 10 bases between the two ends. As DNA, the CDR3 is TGTGCCATCAGTACAAAAGTCTACACTGAAGCTTTCTTT. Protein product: CAISTKVYTEAFF.

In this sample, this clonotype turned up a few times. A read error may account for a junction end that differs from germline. CDR3 DNA sequence: TGCGCCAGCAGTGAGGGTCTGTTCTACAATGAGCAGTTCTTC. Translation: CASSEGLFYNEQFF. The chain is built from TRBV6-4 and TRBJ2-1, with TRBD2 as a possible D gene (5 bases). This CDR3 comprises 14 residues. CDR1 is MRHNA and CDR2 is SNTAGT in the germline V gene.

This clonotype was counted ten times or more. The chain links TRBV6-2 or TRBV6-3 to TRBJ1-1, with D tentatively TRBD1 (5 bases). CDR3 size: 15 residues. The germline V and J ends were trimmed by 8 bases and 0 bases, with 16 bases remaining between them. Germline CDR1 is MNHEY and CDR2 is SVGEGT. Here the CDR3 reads CASRRRDVLNTEAFF. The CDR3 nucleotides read TGTGCCAGCCGACGGAGGGACGTTTTGAACACTGAAGCTTTCTTT.

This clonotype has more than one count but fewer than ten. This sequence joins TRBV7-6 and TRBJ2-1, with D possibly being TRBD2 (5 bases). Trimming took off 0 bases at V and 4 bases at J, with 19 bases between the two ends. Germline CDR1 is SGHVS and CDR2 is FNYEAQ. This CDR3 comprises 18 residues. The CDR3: CASSLAEESSPSYNEQFF. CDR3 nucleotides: TGTGCCAGCAGCTTAGCGGAAGAGTCTAGCCCCTCTTACAATGAGCAGTTCTTC.